This T cell receptor beta chain was found in a study of control samples from healthy donors and cancer patients. Trimming left V 7 bases short and J 6 bases short, with 15 bases between. CDR1 is MDHEN, CDR2 SYDVKM, per germline. CDR3 length equals 14 residues. Measured with immunoSEQ multiplex PCR; TCRdb has only the in-frame clones, and not every one. In the table there are 40,000 to 60,000 clones, about 85% of which are singletons. The V gene is TRBV28, the J gene TRBJ2-2; D could derive from TRBD1 or TRBD2 (5 bases each). Sequenced input: PBMCs. This receptor was obtained from a man aged 55-75 years with head and neck cancer. The CDR3, as DNA: TGTGCCAGCACCCAGGGACCGGTTCCCGGGGAGCTGTTTTTT. Translation: CASTQGPVPGELFF.